These T cell receptor beta chains were read from a single sample in a study of response to subunit inactivated influenza vaccine. In TCRdb, the RT-PCR reads were re-called with MiXCR into one record per CDR3 protein. The table has about 520,000 distinct CDR3 sequences, less than 7.5% seen once. Here the sequenced sample was PBMCs from blood, taken 23 months after vaccination. The receptor set was obtained from a man aged 45 to 70 who received an inactivated influenza vaccine. Both conserved end residues are part of each CDR3. The order of the fields is J gene, V gene, CDR3 protein.

j_call: TRBJ2-7
v_call: TRBV4-2
cdr3_aa: CASSPVTLADSYEQYF

j_call: TRBJ2-7
v_call: TRBV3-1
cdr3_aa: CASSQGRWQSEQYF

j_call: TRBJ2-1
v_call: TRBV14
cdr3_aa: CASSQAVAGANEQFF

j_call: TRBJ2-7
v_call: TRBV19
cdr3_aa: CASSISLHHEQYF

j_call: TRBJ2-7
v_call: TRBV14
cdr3_aa: CASSLWGSSYEQYF

j_call: TRBJ2-3
v_call: TRBV25-1
cdr3_aa: CASSEVRGFTDTQYF

j_call: TRBJ2-7
v_call: TRBV4-3
cdr3_aa: CASSQDIPPAGVSEQYF

j_call: TRBJ2-1
v_call: TRBV28
cdr3_aa: CASSSGLSMNNEQLF

j_call: TRBJ1-2
v_call: TRBV6-2/TRBV6-3
cdr3_aa: CASSAYKGVYGYTF

j_call: TRBJ2-7
v_call: TRBV5-1
cdr3_aa: CASSLDRRGRGEQYF

j_call: TRBJ2-7
v_call: TRBV5-1
cdr3_aa: CASSLEVGGTYEQYF

j_call: TRBJ1-4
v_call: TRBV11-2
cdr3_aa: CASGGGFTTNEKLFF

j_call: TRBJ1-1
v_call: TRBV28
cdr3_aa: CASSLNDGGVGRAFF

j_call: TRBJ2-5
v_call: TRBV10-3
cdr3_aa: CATGQGNYETQYF

j_call: TRBJ1-1
v_call: TRBV7-9
cdr3_aa: CASSSIRGRDTEAFF

j_call: TRBJ2-1
v_call: TRBV5-5
cdr3_aa: CASSFGTGQEQFF

j_call: TRBJ1-6
v_call: TRBV6-1
cdr3_aa: CASRRDIGSPLHF

j_call: TRBJ1-5
v_call: TRBV12-3/TRBV12-4
cdr3_aa: CASSFLGEDQPQHF

j_call: TRBJ2-3
v_call: TRBV2
cdr3_aa: CASNEPPDTQYF

j_call: TRBJ1-1
v_call: TRBV5-5
cdr3_aa: CASSLELFAGQGTEAFF

j_call: TRBJ2-7
v_call: TRBV7-9
cdr3_aa: CASSLLNRGDEQYF

j_call: TRBJ2-3
v_call: TRBV12-3/TRBV12-4
cdr3_aa: CASSVAGGQADTQYF

j_call: TRBJ1-1
v_call: TRBV25-1
cdr3_aa: CASSHAGRGRLNTEAFF

j_call: TRBJ2-6
v_call: TRBV7-2
cdr3_aa: CASSLEGPSGANVLTF

j_call: TRBJ2-7
v_call: TRBV5-1
cdr3_aa: CASSSSLLGPTGEQYF

j_call: TRBJ1-3
v_call: TRBV3-1
cdr3_aa: CASSQLTGSGNTIYF